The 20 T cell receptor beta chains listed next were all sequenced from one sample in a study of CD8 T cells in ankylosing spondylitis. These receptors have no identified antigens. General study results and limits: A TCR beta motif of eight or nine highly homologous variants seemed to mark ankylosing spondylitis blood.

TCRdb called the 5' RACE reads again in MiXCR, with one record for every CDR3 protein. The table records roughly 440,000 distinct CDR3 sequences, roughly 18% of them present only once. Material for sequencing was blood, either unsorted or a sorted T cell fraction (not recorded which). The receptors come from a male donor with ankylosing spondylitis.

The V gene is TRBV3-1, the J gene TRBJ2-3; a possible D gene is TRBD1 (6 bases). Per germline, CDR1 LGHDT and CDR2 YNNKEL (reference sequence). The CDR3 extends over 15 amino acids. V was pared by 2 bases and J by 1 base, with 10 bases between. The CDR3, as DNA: TGTGCCAGCAGCCAACTGGGGGCCCGCACAGATACGCAGTATTTT. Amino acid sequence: CASSQLGARTDTQYF.

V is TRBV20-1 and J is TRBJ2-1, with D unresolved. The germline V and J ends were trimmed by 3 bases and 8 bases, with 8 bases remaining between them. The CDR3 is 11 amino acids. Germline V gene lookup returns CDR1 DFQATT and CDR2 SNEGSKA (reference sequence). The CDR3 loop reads CSARYRDEQFF. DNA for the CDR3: TGCAGTGCTAGGTATCGGGATGAGCAGTTCTTC.

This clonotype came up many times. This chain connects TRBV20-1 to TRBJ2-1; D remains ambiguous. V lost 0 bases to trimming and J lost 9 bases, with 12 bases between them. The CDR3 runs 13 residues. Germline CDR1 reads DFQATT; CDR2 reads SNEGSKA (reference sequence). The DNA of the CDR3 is TGCAGTGCTAGAGATCGGGCGAGACCTGAGCAGTTCTTC. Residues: CSARDRARPEQFF.

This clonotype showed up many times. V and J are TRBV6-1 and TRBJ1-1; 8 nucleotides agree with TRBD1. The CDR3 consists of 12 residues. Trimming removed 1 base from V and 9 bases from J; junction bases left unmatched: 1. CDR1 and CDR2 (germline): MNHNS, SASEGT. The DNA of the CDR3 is TGTGCCAGCAGTGAAGGACAGGGGAAAGCTTTCTTT. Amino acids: CASSEGQGKAFF.

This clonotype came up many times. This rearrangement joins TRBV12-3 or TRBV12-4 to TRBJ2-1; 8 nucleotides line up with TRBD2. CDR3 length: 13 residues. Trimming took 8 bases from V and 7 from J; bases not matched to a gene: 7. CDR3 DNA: TGTGCCAGCCAGCTAGCGGGCTTAAATGAGCAGTTCTTC. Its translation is CASQLAGLNEQFF.

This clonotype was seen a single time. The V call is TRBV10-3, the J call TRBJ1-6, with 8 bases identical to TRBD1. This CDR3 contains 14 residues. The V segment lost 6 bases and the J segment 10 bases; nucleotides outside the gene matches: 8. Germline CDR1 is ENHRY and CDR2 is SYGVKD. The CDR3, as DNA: TGTGCCATCAGGGACAGGGCGGAGGCGTCACCCCTCCACTTT. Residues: CAIRDRAEASPLHF.

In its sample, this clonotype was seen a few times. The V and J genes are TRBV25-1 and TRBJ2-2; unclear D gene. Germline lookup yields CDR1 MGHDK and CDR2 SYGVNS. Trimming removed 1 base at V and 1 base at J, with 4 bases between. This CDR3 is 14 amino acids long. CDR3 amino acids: CASSEFRNTGELFF. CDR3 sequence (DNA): TGTGCCAGCAGTGAATTCAGGAACACCGGGGAGCTGTTTTTT.

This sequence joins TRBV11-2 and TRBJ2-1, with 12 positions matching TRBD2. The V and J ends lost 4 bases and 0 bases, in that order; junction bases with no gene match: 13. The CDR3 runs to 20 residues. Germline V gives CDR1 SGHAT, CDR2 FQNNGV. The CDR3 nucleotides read TGTGCCAGCAGCTCCCTTGTGGGACTAGCGGGCCTCAGCTCCTACAATGAGCAGTTCTTC. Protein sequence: CASSSLVGLAGLSSYNEQFF.

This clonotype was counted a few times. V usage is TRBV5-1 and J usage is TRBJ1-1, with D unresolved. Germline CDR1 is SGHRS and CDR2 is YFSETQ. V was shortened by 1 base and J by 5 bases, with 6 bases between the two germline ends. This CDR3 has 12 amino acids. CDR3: CASSLYGTEAFF. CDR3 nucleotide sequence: TGCGCCAGCAGCTTGTACGGGACTGAAGCTTTCTTT.

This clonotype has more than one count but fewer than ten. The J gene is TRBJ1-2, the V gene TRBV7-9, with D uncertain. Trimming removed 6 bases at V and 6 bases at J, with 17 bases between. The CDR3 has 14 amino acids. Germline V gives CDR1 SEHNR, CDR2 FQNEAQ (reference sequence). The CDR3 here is CASSFGLEANGYTF. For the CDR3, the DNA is TGTGCCAGCAGTTTCGGACTAGAAGCCAATGGCTACACCTTC.

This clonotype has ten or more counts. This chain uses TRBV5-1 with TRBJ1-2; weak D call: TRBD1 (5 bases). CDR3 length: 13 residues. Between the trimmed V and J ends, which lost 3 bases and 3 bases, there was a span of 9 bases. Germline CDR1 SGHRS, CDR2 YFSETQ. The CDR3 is CASSYGGDYGYTF. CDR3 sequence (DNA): TGCGCCAGCAGCTACGGGGGAGACTATGGCTACACCTTC.

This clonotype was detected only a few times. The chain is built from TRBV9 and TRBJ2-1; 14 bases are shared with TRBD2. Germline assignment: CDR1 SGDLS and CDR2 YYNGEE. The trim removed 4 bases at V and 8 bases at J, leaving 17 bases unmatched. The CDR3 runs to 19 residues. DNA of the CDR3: TGTGCCAGCAGCACACGGGGACTAGCGGGAGTCGGAGGGAAGGATGAGCAGTTCTTC. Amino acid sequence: CASSTRGLAGVGGKDEQFF. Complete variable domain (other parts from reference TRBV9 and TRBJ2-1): DSGVTQTPKHLITATGQRVTLRCSPRSGDLSVYWYQQSLDQGLQFLIQYYNGEERAKGNILERFSAQQFPDLHSELNLSSLELGDSALYFCASSTRGLAGVGGKDEQFFGPGTRLTVL.

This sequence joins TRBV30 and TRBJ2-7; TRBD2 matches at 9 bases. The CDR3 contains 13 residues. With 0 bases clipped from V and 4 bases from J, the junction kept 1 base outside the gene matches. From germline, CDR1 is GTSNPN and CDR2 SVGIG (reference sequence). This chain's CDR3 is CAWSVAGGYEQYF. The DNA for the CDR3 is TGTGCCTGGAGTGTAGCGGGAGGTTACGAGCAGTACTTC.

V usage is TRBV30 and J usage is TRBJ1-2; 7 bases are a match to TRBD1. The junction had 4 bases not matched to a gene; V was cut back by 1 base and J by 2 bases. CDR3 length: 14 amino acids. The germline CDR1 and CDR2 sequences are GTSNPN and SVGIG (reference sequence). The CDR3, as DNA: TGTGCCTGGAGTGCAGCCAGGGGGAACTATGGCTACACCTTC. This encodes CAWSAARGNYGYTF.

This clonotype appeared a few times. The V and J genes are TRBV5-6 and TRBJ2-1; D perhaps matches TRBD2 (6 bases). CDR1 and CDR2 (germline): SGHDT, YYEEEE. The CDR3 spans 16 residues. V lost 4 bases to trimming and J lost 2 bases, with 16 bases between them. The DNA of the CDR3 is TGTGCCAGCAGCCCCGTCCCGGGACTTGCCTACAATGAGCAGTTCTTC. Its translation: CASSPVPGLAYNEQFF.

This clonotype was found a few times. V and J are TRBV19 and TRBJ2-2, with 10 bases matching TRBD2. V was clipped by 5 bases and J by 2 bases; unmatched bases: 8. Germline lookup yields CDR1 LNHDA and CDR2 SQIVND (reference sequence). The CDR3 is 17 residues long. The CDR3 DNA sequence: TGTGCCAGTAGTCGCCCCGGACTAGCGGAAAACACCGGGGAGCTGTTTTTT. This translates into CASSRPGLAENTGELFF.

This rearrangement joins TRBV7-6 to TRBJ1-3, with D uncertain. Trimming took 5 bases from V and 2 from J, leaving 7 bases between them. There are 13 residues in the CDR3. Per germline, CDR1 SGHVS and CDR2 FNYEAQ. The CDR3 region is CASSAKAGNTIYF. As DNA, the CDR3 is TGTGCCAGCAGCGCTAAAGCTGGAAACACCATATATTTT.

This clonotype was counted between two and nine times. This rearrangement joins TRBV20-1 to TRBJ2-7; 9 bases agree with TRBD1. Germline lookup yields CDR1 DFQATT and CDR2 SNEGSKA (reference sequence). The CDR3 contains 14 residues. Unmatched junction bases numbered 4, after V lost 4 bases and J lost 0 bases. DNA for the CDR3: TGCAGTGCTAAGGGACAGGGTGCCTCCTACGAGCAGTACTTC. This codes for CSAKGQGASYEQYF.

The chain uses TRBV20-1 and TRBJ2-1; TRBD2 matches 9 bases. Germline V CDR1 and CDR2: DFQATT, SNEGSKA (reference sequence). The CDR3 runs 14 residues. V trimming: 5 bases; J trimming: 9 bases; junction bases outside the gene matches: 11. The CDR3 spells CSAPLAGGMGEQFF. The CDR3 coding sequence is TGCAGTGCTCCTTTGGCGGGGGGGATGGGTGAGCAGTTCTTC.

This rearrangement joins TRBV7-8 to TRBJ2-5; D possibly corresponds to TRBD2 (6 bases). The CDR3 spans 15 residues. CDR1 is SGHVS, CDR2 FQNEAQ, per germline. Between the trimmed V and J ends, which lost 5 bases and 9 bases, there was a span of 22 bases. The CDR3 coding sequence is TGTGCCAGCAGCCCCGGGACTCCCCATCTCTGGGCCCAGTACTTC. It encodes CASSPGTPHLWAQYF.